What follows are 5 T cell receptor beta chains derived from one specimen sequenced in a study of cytomegalovirus exposure and HLA in healthy donors. PCR involved 60 Vbeta and 13 Jbeta primers. Clones were read by immunoSEQ multiplex PCR, and TCRdb kept only the in-frame ones, dropping some. The data contain some 150,000 clones, 60% to 80% of them singletons. The material sequenced was PBMCs. These receptors all stem from a woman between 50 and 59 years old in good health and CMV-seronegative.

This chain links TRBV4-1 with TRBJ1-4; 8 bases line up with TRBD1. V shed 4 bases and J 7 bases; nucleotides not matched to a gene: 17. Germline V gives CDR1 MGHRA, CDR2 YSYEKL. This CDR3 region has 18 residues. The CDR3 is CASSPFRGPQLIGEKLFF. As DNA, the CDR3 is TGCGCCAGCAGCCCCTTCAGGGGGCCCCAGCTTATAGGTGAAAAACTGTTTTTT.

This chain links TRBV6-1 with TRBJ2-1; 12 bases fit TRBD2. This CDR3 contains 16 residues. Trimming removed 4 bases from V and 2 bases from J; junction bases left unmatched: 3. Germline V gives CDR1 MNHNS, CDR2 SASEGT. CDR3 residues: CASSVPSGGAYNEQFF. The CDR3 bases are TGTGCCAGCAGTGTGCCTAGCGGGGGGGCCTACAATGAGCAGTTCTTC.

This clone is a singleton in its sample. In DNA form, the CDR3 reads TGTGCCAGCAGCCCCAGACAGGGCAACAATCAGCCCCAGCATTTT. Amino acid sequence: CASSPRQGNNQPQHF. The chain combines TRBV7-2 with TRBJ1-5; 7 bases agree with TRBD1. The CDR3 extends over 15 amino acids. Germline V lookup: CDR1 SGHTA, CDR2 FQGNSA. The ends lost 5 bases at V and 3 bases at J; junction bases unmatched: 7.

The chain links TRBV5-1 to TRBJ2-3; 9 positions agree with TRBD1. Germline CDR1 SGHRS, CDR2 YFSETQ. V lost 0 bases to trimming and J lost 2 bases; unmatched junction nucleotides: 10. The CDR3 runs to 18 residues. The CDR3 DNA reads TGCGCCAGCAGCTTGGTCCCCGGGACAGGGAGTACCACAGATACGCAGTATTTT. Translating it yields CASSLVPGTGSTTDTQYF. Using reference TRBV5-1 and TRBJ2-3 for the parts outside the CDR3, the full variable domain is KAGVTQTPRYLIKTRGQQVTLSCSPISGHRSVSWYQQTPGQGLQFLFEYFSETQRNKGNFPGRFSGRQFSNSRSEMNVSTLELGDSALYLCASSLVPGTGSTTDTQYFGPGTRLTVL.

The J gene is TRBJ2-5, the V gene TRBV5-1; a possible D gene is TRBD1 (6 bases). Germline V lookup: CDR1 SGHRS, CDR2 YFSETQ. V was cut by 0 bases and J by 5 bases, with 11 bases left in between. This CDR3 region has 14 residues. The CDR3 DNA reads TGCGCCAGCAGCTTGGATCGGCAGGGGGAGACCCAGTACTTC. This translates into CASSLDRQGETQYF.